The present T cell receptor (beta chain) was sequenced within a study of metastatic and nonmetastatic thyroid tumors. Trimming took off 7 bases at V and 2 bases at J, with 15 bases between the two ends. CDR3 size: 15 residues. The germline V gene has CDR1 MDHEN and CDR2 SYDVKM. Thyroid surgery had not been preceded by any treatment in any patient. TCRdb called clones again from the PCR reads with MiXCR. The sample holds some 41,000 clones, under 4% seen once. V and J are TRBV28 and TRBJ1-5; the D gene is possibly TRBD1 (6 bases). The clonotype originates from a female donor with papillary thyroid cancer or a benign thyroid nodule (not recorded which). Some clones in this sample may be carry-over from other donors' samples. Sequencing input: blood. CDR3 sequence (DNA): TGTGCCAGCAATTCGGGGGGCGACGGCAATCAGCCCCAGCATTTT. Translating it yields CASNSGGDGNQPQHF.